Sequencing of this T cell receptor beta chain was carried out in a study of blood T cell repertoires in COVID-19. Study-level background: The samples span acute and convalescent COVID-19 from the United States, Italy and Spain. PBMCs, B-cell-depleted T cells, or T cells were the source of the cDNA or gDNA that made up the material.

Germline CDR1 is SGHDT and CDR2 is YYEEEE. Trimming removed 4 bases from V and 4 bases from J, with 14 bases in between. This CDR3 is built from 14 residues. As originally analysed: Amplification from reference gene primers served as the basis for estimated nucleated cell counts. The table came from immunoSEQ multiplex PCR; TCRdb's copy has only in-frame clones and leaves some out. V, J and clone size derive from that table, while D and trimming were established from the DNA sequence. The sample has about 160,000 clones, around 79% seen once. During active infection, Seattle patients enrolled and were then monitored through disease.

This chain joins TRBV5-6 and TRBJ1-2; tentatively, D is TRBD1 (5 bases). The sequencing sample was made of peripheral blood. This receptor was obtained from a woman aged 60-75 years with COVID-19, enrolled during active disease. Written as DNA, the CDR3 is TGTGCCAGCAGCAGGGGCGACGGACCCTATGGCTACACCTTC. This sequence encodes CASSRGDGPYGYTF.